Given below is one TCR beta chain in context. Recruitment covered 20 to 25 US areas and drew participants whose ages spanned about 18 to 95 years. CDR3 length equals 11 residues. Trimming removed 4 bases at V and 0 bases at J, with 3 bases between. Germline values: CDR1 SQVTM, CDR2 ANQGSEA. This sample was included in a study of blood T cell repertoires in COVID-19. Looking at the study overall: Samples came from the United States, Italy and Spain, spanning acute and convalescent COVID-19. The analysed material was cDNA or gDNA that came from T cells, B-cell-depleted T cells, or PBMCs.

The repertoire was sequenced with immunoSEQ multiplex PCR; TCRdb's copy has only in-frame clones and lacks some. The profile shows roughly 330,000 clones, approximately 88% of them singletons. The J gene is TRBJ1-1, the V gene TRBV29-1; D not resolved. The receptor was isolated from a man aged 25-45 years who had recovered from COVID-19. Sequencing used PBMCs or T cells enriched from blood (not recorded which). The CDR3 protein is CSVALNTEAFF. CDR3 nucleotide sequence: TGCAGCGTTGCTCTGAACACTGAAGCTTTCTTT.